This T cell receptor (beta chain) was retrieved from a study of CD8+ T cells in alopecia areata. Whole-study context: Patients took tofacitinib for 6 to 18 months, followed by 6 drug-free months. General observations from the study: Alphabeta T cells residing in normal skin are also sequenced in scalp samples. Across lesional scalp, and particularly alopecia totalis/universalis, clonality surpassed that of normal scalp.

There are 13 residues in the CDR3. Germline V gives CDR1 MNHEY, CDR2 SVGAGI. The V gene lost 0 bases and the J gene lost 6 bases, with 8 bases spanning the gap. Once RNA had been extracted, it was reverse transcribed into cDNA to act as the sequencing template. Here immunoSEQ multiplex PCR was the method, and the copy in TCRdb shows in-frame clones only, minus some. This table has 200,000 to 250,000 clones, approximately 52% appearing once. Remarks on this clone: Its specificity is unknown.

This sequence joins TRBV6-5 and TRBJ1-1, with a weak D call TRBD1 (5 bases). This TCR came from a human donor with alopecia areata. The specimen was CD4+ T cells sorted from blood, collected at week 0. In nucleotides, the CDR3 is TGTGCCAGCAGTTACTCGCGGGGGGCTGAAGCTTTCTTT. It translates to CASSYSRGAEAFF.